These 8 T cell receptor beta chains were all obtained from the same sample, sequenced in a study of cytomegalovirus exposure and HLA in healthy donors. 60 Vbeta and 13 Jbeta primers were used in PCR. Profiling relied on immunoSEQ multiplex PCR, and the TCRdb table lists in-frame clones only, not all of them. Among 95,000 to 100,000 clones listed, around 69% were seen once. The sequencing input was PBMCs. The receptors come from an older woman in good health and CMV-seropositive.

J is TRBJ1-2 and V is TRBV13; 7 nucleotides line up with TRBD1. The germline V gene encodes CDR1 PRHDT and CDR2 FYEKMQ (reference sequence). CDR3 size: 13 residues. V lost 4 bases, J lost 4 bases, and 3 bases stayed unmatched. The CDR3 sequence: CASSSRTGYGYTF. The CDR3 DNA reads TGTGCCAGCAGCTCTAGGACAGGCTATGGCTACACCTTC.

The chain employs TRBV27 and TRBJ1-2; 9 nucleotides match TRBD1. CDR1 MNHEY and CDR2 SMNVEV come from the germline V gene (reference sequence). This CDR3 has 12 residues. The trim removed 6 bases at V and 10 bases at J, leaving 6 bases unmatched. CDR3 nucleotide sequence: TGTGCCAGCAGCCCCGGACAGGGGTCCTACACCTTC. It yields the protein CASSPGQGSYTF.

V gene TRBV5-1 combines with J gene TRBJ1-4; TRBD1 aligns across 8 bases. V dropped 4 bases and J dropped 3; count of bases not matched to a gene: 11. CDR1 and CDR2 (germline): SGHRS, YFSETQ. The length of the CDR3 is 17 residues. The CDR3 here is CASSRDRGEGANEKLFF. The CDR3, as DNA: TGCGCCAGCAGCCGTGACAGGGGTGAGGGAGCTAATGAAAAACTGTTTTTT.

The genes are TRBV28 and TRBJ2-7; weak D call: TRBD1 (6 bases). The CDR3 is 15 amino acids. Trimming took 6 bases from V and 5 from J, leaving 20 bases between them. In germline, CDR1 is MDHEN, CDR2 SYDVKM. The CDR3 reads CASSALGTSSHEQYF. The CDR3 DNA reads as TGTGCCAGCAGCGCCCTAGGGACAAGCTCTCACGAGCAGTACTTC.

The rearrangement uses TRBV6-5 and TRBJ1-2; maybe TRBD1 (5 bases). Germline V gene lookup returns CDR1 MNHEY and CDR2 SVGAGI. The CDR3 spans 15 residues. The V end was cut by 0 bases, the J end by 3 bases, with 11 bases between. CDR3 sequence: CASSYSLGGDYGYTF. The CDR3 DNA sequence: TGTGCCAGCAGTTACTCGCTGGGAGGGGACTATGGCTACACCTTC.

This clone was recorded a few times. The V gene is TRBV29-1, the J gene TRBJ2-1, with 8 bases identical to TRBD2. The CDR3 is 16 amino acids. Germline CDR1 reads SQVTM; CDR2 reads ANQGSEA. Trimming took 0 bases from V and 3 from J; bases not matched to a gene: 7. The CDR3 sequence: CSVEDQLADNYNEQFF. As DNA, the CDR3 is TGCAGCGTTGAAGATCAACTAGCGGACAACTACAATGAGCAGTTCTTC.

The V call is TRBV30, the J call TRBJ2-1, with D perhaps TRBD1 (6 bases). V was clipped by 5 bases and J by 6 bases, with 23 bases between them. CDR3 length: 16 residues. Germline CDR1 GTSNPN, CDR2 SVGIG (reference sequence). CDR3 nucleotide sequence: TGTGCCTGGGGTAGGGGGAGTAGCAGGCCCTCCAATGAGCAGTTCTTC. Its translation is CAWGRGSSRPSNEQFF.

V is TRBV29-1 and J is TRBJ2-5; D might be TRBD1 (6 bases). CDR3 length: 12 residues. The germline CDR1 and CDR2 sequences are SQVTM and ANQGSEA. The V and J ends lost 2 bases and 7 bases respectively, with 11 bases between them. CDR3 bases: TGCAGCGTTGAAAAACTAGGGGGGACCCAGTACTTC. Its protein product is CSVEKLGGTQYF.